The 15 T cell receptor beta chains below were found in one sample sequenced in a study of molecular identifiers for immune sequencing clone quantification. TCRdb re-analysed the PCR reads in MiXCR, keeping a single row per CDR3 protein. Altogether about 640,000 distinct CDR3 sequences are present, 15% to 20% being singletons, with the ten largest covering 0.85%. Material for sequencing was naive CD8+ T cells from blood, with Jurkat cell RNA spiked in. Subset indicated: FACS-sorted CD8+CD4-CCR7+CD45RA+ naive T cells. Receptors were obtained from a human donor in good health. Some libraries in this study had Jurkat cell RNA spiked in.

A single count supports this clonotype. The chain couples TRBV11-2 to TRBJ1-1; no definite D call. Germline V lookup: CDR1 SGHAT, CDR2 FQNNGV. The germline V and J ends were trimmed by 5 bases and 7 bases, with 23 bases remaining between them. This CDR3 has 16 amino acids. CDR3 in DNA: TGTGCCAGCAGCCCATTTGGGCGGCCAGCGGTTGGTGAAGCTTTCTTT. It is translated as CASSPFGRPAVGEAFF.

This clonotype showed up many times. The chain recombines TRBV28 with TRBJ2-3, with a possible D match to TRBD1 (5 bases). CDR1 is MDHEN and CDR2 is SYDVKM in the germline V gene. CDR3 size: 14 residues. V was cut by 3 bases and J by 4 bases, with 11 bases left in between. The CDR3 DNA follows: TGTGCCAGCAGTTTTAAAGGGGTTCCAGATACGCAGTATTTT. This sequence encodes CASSFKGVPDTQYF.

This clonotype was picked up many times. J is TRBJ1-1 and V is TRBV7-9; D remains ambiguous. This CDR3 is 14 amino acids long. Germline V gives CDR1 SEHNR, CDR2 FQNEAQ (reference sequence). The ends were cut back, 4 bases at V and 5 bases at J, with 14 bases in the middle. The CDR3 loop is CASSSGSDGTEAFF. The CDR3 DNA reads TGTGCCAGCAGCTCCGGGTCTGATGGAACTGAAGCTTTCTTT.

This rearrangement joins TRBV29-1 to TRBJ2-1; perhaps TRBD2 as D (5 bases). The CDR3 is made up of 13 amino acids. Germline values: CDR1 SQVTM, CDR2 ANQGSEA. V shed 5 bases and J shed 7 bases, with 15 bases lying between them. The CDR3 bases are TGCAGCGTTTTTTTCGTGCCGGGGAATGAGCAGTTCTTC. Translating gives CSVFFVPGNEQFF.

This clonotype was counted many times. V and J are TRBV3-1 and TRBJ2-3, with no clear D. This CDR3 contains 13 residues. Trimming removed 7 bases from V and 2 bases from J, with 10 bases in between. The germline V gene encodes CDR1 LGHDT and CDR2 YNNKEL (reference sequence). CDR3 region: CASKAENTDTQYF. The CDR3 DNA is TGTGCCAGCAAGGCGGAAAACACAGATACGCAGTATTTT.

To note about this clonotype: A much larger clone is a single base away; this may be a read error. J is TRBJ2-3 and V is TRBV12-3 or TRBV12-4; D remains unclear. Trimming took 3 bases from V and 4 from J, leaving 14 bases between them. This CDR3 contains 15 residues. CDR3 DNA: TGTGCCAGCAGTTTTAACGCCCCGTCCGCAGATACGCAGTATTTT. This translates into CASSFNAPSADTQYF.

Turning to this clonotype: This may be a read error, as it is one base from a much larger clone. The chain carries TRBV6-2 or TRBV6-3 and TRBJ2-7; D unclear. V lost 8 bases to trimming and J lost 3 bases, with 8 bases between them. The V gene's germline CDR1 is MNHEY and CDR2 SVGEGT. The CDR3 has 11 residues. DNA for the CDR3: TGTGCCAGCGGAGTGTACTACGAGCAGTACTTC. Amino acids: CASGVYYEQYF.

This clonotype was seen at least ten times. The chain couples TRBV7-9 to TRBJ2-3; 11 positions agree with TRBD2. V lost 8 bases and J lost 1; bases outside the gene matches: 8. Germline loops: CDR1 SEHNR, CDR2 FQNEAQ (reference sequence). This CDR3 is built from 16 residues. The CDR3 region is CASDVLAGVGTDTQYF. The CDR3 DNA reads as TGTGCCAGCGACGTACTAGCGGGAGTCGGCACAGATACGCAGTATTTT.

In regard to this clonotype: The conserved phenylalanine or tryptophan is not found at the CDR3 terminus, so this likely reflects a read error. The CDR3 nucleotides read TGTGCCAGCAGCCTGATTGGACAGGAGATTAACTATGGCTACACCCTC. Protein: CASSLIGQEINYGYTL. J is TRBJ1-2 and V is TRBV7-9; 7 positions agree with TRBD1. Germline values: CDR1 SEHNR, CDR2 FQNEAQ (reference sequence). CDR3 length: 16 amino acids. J lost 1 base, V lost 5 bases, and 10 bases had no gene match.

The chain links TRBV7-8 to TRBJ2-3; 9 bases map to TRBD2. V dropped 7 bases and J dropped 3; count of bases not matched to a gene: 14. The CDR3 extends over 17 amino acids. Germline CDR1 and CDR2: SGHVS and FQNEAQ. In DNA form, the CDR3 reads TGTGCCAGCAAAGCTTATGAGCGGGGGGCCGTAACAGATACGCAGTATTTT. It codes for CASKAYERGAVTDTQYF. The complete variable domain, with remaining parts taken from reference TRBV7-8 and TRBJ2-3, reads GAGVSQSPRYKVAKRGQDVALRCDPISGHVSLFWYQQALGQGPEFLTYFQNEAQLDKSGLPSDRFFAERPEGSVSTLKIQRTQQEDSAVYLCASKAYERGAVTDTQYFGPGTRLTVL.

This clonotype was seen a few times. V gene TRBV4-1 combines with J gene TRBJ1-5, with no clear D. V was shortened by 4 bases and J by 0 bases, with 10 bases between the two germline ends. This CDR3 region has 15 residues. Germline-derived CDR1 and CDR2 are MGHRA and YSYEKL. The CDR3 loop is CASSRGDGSNQPQHF. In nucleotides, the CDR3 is TGCGCCAGCAGCCGTGGTGACGGTAGCAATCAGCCCCAGCATTTT.

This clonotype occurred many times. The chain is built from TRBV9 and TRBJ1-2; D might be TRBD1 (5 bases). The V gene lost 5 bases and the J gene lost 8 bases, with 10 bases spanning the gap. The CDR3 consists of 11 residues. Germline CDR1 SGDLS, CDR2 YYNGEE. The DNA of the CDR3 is TGTGCCAGCAGTAGAACAGGCGGCTACACCTTC. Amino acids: CASSRTGGYTF.

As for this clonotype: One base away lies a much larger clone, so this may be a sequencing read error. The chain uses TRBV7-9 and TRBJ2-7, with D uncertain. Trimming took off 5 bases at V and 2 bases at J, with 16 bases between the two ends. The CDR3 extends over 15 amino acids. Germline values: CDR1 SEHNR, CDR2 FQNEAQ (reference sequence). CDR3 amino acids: CASSPPSGPAYEQYF. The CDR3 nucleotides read TGTGCCAGCAGCCCACCCAGTGGGCCGGCCTACGAGCAGTACTTC.

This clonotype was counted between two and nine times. Written as DNA, the CDR3 is TGCGCCAGCAGCCAGACTGACGAATACACCTTC. Protein product: CASSQTDEYTF. The chain uses TRBV4-1 and TRBJ1-2; D gene unclear. The CDR3 is 11 residues long. From germline, CDR1 is MGHRA and CDR2 YSYEKL. V dropped 3 bases and J dropped 11 bases, with 10 bases sitting between them.

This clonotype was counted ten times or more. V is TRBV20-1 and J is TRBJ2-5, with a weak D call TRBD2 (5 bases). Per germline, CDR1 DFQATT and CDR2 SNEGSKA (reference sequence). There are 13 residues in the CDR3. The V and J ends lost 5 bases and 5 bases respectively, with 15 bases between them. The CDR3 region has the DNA TGCAGTGCTCAGCCCGCCGGGGTGGAGACCCAGTACTTC. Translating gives CSAQPAGVETQYF.